The rows below give T cell receptor beta chains drawn from one sample of a study of cytomegalovirus exposure and HLA in healthy donors. The method was immunoSEQ multiplex PCR; TCRdb's version includes in-frame clones alone and lacks a portion of them. This table holds under 200,000 clones, 70% to 90% found once. The sequencing input was PBMCs. These TCRs come from a woman between 18 and 29 years old in good health and CMV-seropositive. Both conserved end residues are part of each CDR3. A D gene is named only where the DNA matches it firmly. Size is omitted from some rows. Given values are once, few, many or a class for expanded clones.

J	V	length	D	size	DNA	CDR3
TRBJ2-7	TRBV5-1	19	TRBD2	-	TGCGCCAGCAGCTTGGAGCCGTCGGTAGCGGGGGTAACTACCTACGAGCAGTACTTC	CASSLEPSVAGVTTYEQYF
TRBJ2-7	TRBV9	15	-	-	TGTGCCAGCAGCGTAGGGGGGGAAGTCACCTACGAGCAGTACTTC	CASSVGGEVTYEQYF
TRBJ2-3	TRBV7-7	14	TRBD1	few	TGTGCTAGCAGTCAACAGGGGACGACAGATACGCAGTATTTT	CASSQQGTTDTQYF
TRBJ2-3	TRBV9	18	-	-	TGTGCCAGCAGTCCAGTAGGGAGGCGTAGGGTCGTCGCAGATACGCAGTATTTT	CASSPVGRRRVVADTQYF
TRBJ2-7	TRBV5-6	14	TRBD2	-	TGTGCCAGCAGCTTAGCGGGGGGCTCCTACGAGCAGTACTTC	CASSLAGGSYEQYF
TRBJ1-3	TRBV7-6	15	-	-	TGTGCCAGCAGCTTAGTTGAGGGAGGTGGAAACACCATATATTTT	CASSLVEGGGNTIYF
TRBJ1-2	TRBV30	11	-	few	TGTGCCTGGAGCTCCGGAGGGGGCTACACCTTC	CAWSSGGGYTF
TRBJ2-1	TRBV5-1	16	TRBD2	-	TGCGCCAGCAGCCCCCCTGGAGCGGGGGGCACGAATGAGCAGTTCTTC	CASSPPGAGGTNEQFF
TRBJ2-3	TRBV5-4	16	TRBD2	-	TGTGCCAGCAGCTTGACTAGCGGGGAGGGCACAGATACGCAGTATTTT	CASSLTSGEGTDTQYF
TRBJ1-1	TRBV4-3	16	-	-	TGCGCCAGCAGCCAAGATCCTACAGTTGGGAACACTGAAGCTTTCTTT	CASSQDPTVGNTEAFF
TRBJ1-2	TRBV4-1	15	-	-	TGCGCCAGCAGCCAAGAGGCCGGGTTTTACTATGGCTACACCTTC	CASSQEAGFYYGYTF
TRBJ2-3	TRBV6-1	18	TRBD2	-	TGTGCCAGCAGTGATGCTGCGGGGGGGCCGAGCCGCACAGATACGCAGTATTTT	CASSDAAGGPSRTDTQYF
TRBJ2-5	TRBV6-5	13	-	-	TGTGCCACTAAACCGGGACTTCAAGAGACCCAGTACTTC	CATKPGLQETQYF
TRBJ1-2	TRBV27	13	-	few	TGTGCCAGCAGTTTATACAGCAACTATGGCTACACCTTC	CASSLYSNYGYTF
TRBJ2-1	TRBV10-1	15	TRBD1	-	TGCGCCAGCAGTATCGACAGGGACCTCTACAATGAGCAGTTCTTC	CASSIDRDLYNEQFF
TRBJ1-1	TRBV6-1	13	TRBD1	-	TGTGCCAGCAGCCGGGACAGGGATACTGAAGCTTTCTTT	CASSRDRDTEAFF
TRBJ1-5	TRBV6-5	13	-	once	TGTGCCAGCAGGGTCAGGGTCGATCAGCCCCAGCATTTT	CASRVRVDQPQHF
TRBJ2-4	TRBV30	15	TRBD2	-	TGTGCCTGGAGTGGCGCGAGCGGGGGGGTATACATTCAGTACTTC	CAWSGASGGVYIQYF
TRBJ1-6	TRBV6-4	14	-	-	TGTGCCAGCAGTCCGGGCGGGGCGAAGTCACCCCTCCACTTT	CASSPGGAKSPLHF
TRBJ1-1	TRBV27	13	-	-	TGTGCCAGCAGTTTGTTAGTTCACACTGAAGCTTTCTTT	CASSLLVHTEAFF
TRBJ1-6	TRBV7-2	12	-	-	TGTGCCAGCAGCTTAGACGAGGGCAGACTCCACTTT	CASSLDEGRLHF
TRBJ2-1	TRBV7-7	17	-	-	TGTGCCAGCAGCTTACATCCTGGACAACTCATGGGGAATGAGCAGTTCTTC	CASSLHPGQLMGNEQFF